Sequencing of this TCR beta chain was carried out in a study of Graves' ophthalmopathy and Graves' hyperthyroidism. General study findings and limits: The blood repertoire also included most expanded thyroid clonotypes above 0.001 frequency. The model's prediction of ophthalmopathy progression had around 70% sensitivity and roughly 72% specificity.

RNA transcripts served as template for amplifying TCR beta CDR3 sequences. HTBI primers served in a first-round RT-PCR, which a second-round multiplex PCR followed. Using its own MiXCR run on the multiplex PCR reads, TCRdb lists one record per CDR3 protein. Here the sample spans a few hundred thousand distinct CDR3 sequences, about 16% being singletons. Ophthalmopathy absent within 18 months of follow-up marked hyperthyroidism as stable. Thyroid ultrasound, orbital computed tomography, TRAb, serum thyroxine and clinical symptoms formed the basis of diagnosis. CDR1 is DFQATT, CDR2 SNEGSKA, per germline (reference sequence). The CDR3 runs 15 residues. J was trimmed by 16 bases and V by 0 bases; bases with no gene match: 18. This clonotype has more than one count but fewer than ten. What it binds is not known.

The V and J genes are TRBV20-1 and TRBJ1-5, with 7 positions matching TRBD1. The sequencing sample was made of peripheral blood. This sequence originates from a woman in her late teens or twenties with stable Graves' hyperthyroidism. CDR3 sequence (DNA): TGCAGTGCTAGAGAAACCGGGACAGCTTTTATAGGGCAACATTTT. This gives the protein CSARETGTAFIGQHF.